This entry describes one T cell receptor beta chain. Its antigen is unknown. Additional DNA sequences in this sample encode the identical CDR3. From germline, CDR1 is SGHNT and CDR2 YENEEA. The CDR3 has 13 amino acids. The V end lost 5 bases, the J end lost 2 bases, and 9 bases lay between the germline ends. This sample is part of a study of shared clonotypes between healthy human individuals. Whole-study findings and limits: Some clonotypes were shared by all four sorted-subset donors, while others were not shared. The non-shared ones had lower generation probabilities than the shared ones.

The protocol was immunoSEQ multiplex PCR, while the TCRdb copy is restricted to in-frame clones and leaves out a portion. The data show a few million clones, with over 90% seen just once and under 0.45% held by the top ten. This chain links TRBV11-3 with TRBJ1-1; TRBD1 might be the D (5 bases). What was sequenced was naive CD4+ T cells from PBMCs. As to subset: CD45RA+ positively selected. The receptor comes from a man younger than 35 in good health. Some clones in this sample may be carry-over from other donors' samples. CDR3 sequence (DNA): TGTGCCAGCAGCCCAGACAGTAACACTGAAGCTTTCTTT. It encodes CASSPDSNTEAFF.